The 8 T cell receptor beta chains in this list originate from one sample, sequenced in a study of cytomegalovirus exposure and HLA in healthy donors. Primers: 60 Vbeta forward and 13 Jbeta reverse. Here immunoSEQ multiplex PCR was the method, and the copy in TCRdb shows in-frame clones only, minus some. The sample contains approximately 240,000 clones, 82% of which appear only once. Sequencing was done on a sample of PBMCs. The receptors come from a woman between 40 and 50 years old in good health and CMV-seropositive.

The V call is TRBV7-6, the J call TRBJ2-7; no firm D call. Germline loops: CDR1 SGHVS, CDR2 FNYEAQ. The CDR3 has 14 amino acids. V lost 9 bases to trimming and J lost 3 bases, with 18 bases between them. CDR3 residues: CASTPGERRYEQYF. The CDR3 DNA follows: TGTGCCAGTACCCCCGGCGAGCGACGCTACGAGCAGTACTTC. Filled out from reference TRBV7-6 and TRBJ2-7, the complete variable domain reads GAGVSQSPRYKVTKRGQDVALRCDPISGHVSLYWYRQALGQGPEFLTYFNYEAQQDKSGLPNDRFSAERPEGSISTLTIQRTEQRDSAMYRCASTPGERRYEQYFGPGTRLTVT.

In this sample, this clone turned up once. The chain has TRBV5-8 and TRBJ1-5; no definite D call. Germline-derived CDR1 and CDR2 are SGHTS and YDEGEE. Trimming took off 0 bases at V and 0 bases at J, with 7 bases between the two ends. This CDR3 has 15 residues. The CDR3 here is CASSLDTASNQPQHF. CDR3 in DNA: TGTGCCAGCAGCTTGGACACAGCTAGCAATCAGCCCCAGCATTTT.

The J gene is TRBJ1-6, the V gene TRBV30, with 7 bases that match TRBD1. The CDR3 covers 14 residues. Germline CDR1 and CDR2: GTSNPN and SVGIG (reference sequence). Trimming took 4 bases from V and 2 from J; bases not matched to a gene: 2. The CDR3 is CAWTGGPYNSPLHF. The CDR3 coding sequence is TGTGCCTGGACAGGGGGGCCCTATAATTCACCCCTCCACTTT.

V and J are TRBV5-8 and TRBJ2-2, with 9 nucleotides matching TRBD1. The junction had 9 bases not matched to a gene; V was cut back by 5 bases and J by 7 bases. CDR3 size: 15 residues. The germline gives CDR1 SGHTS, CDR2 YDEGEE. The CDR3 DNA sequence: TGTGCCAGCAGGCCCGGGACAGGGTTAAGCGGGGAGCTGTTTTTT. It is translated as CASRPGTGLSGELFF. Full variable domain (missing parts from reference TRBV5-8 and TRBJ2-2): EAGVTQSPTHLIKTRGQQATLRCSPISGHTSVYWYQQALGLGLQFLLWYDEGEERNRGNFPPRFSGRQFPNYSSELNVNALELEDSALYLCASRPGTGLSGELFFGEGSRLTVL.

The genes are TRBV6-1 and TRBJ1-5, with D possibly being TRBD1 (5 bases). With 8 bases removed from V and 6 bases from J, the gap between germline ends came to 14 bases. Germline CDR1 and CDR2: MNHNS and SASEGT. CDR3 length: 13 amino acids. CDR3 region: CASRESGGQPQHF. CDR3 nucleotide sequence: TGTGCCAGCCGGGAGAGTGGGGGTCAGCCCCAGCATTTT.

V gene TRBV30 combines with J gene TRBJ1-2, with unresolved D. The CDR3 is made up of 14 amino acids. The germline V and J ends were trimmed by 4 bases and 4 bases, with 16 bases remaining between them. Germline V gene data show CDR1 as GTSNPN and CDR2 as SVGIG (reference sequence). The CDR3 region has the DNA TGTGCCTGGACCTACTCCGGGAGCCTCTATGGCTACACCTTC. Translated: CAWTYSGSLYGYTF.

The chain links TRBV10-3 to TRBJ1-2; 7 positions match TRBD1. The CDR3 has 13 residues. Germline-derived CDR1 and CDR2 are ENHRY and SYGVKD. V lost 6 bases, J lost 7 bases, and 8 bases stayed unmatched. The CDR3: CAIRPGQTLGYTF. Written as DNA, the CDR3 is TGTGCCATCAGGCCGGGACAGACGCTTGGCTACACCTTC.

This clone showed up just a few times. The chain couples TRBV5-4 to TRBJ2-3; 10 nucleotides align to TRBD2. Germline assignment: CDR1 SGHNT and CDR2 YYREEE (reference sequence). After removal of 1 base from V and 2 bases from J, the junction contained 7 bases not matched to a gene. The CDR3 runs 17 residues. The CDR3, as DNA: TGTGCCAGCAGCTTGTTCCTAGCGGGGGAAACCACAGATACGCAGTATTTT. It specifies CASSLFLAGETTDTQYF.